Included here is one T cell receptor (beta chain) sequence, with context. The record originates from a study of blood T cell repertoires in COVID-19. Study-wide context: The United States, Italy and Spain supplied acute and convalescent COVID-19 samples. PBMCs, B-cell-depleted T cells, or T cells provided the cDNA or gDNA that made up the material.

CDR1 is SGHDT, CDR2 YYEEEE, per germline. CDR3 length: 12 residues. Trimming stripped 9 bases from V and 3 bases from J, with 10 bases between. Here immunoSEQ multiplex PCR was the method, and the copy in TCRdb shows in-frame clones only, minus some. The table records 300,000 to 350,000 clones, approximately 88% of them present only once. Patients in Seattle were enrolled during active infection, then followed longitudinally. This clonotype was sampled from a woman in her twenties or thirties with COVID-19, enrolled during active disease. The rearrangement links TRBV5-6 to TRBJ1-3; no clear D gene. Sample: peripheral blood. The CDR3 nucleotides read TGTGCCACCTCGCCGGGTGGAAACACCATATATTTT. This translates into CATSPGGNTIYF.